The 30 T cell receptor beta chains below were found in one sample sequenced in a study of vaccination and CD4 T cells after COVID-19. The study sequenced cultured CD4+ T cell DNA using the Oncomine TCR Beta short-read assay. A single record per CDR3 protein comes from TCRdb applying MiXCR to the PCR reads. The sample shows roughly 14,000 distinct CDR3 sequences, 40% to 60% of them seen only once. The antigens of these receptors remain unknown. As to treatment: approximately 9-day PBMC culture with coronavirus spike peptide pools or control peptides (ViraFEST assay). The sample was CD4+ T cells from blood, cultured in vitro. These receptors were collected from a human donor who had recovered from COVID-19.

The count of this clonotype is one. V and J are TRBV2 and TRBJ1-1; a possible D gene is TRBD1 (5 bases). Trimming took 4 bases from V and 5 from J, leaving 20 bases between them. CDR3 size: 16 residues. CDR1 is SNHLY, CDR2 FYNNEI, per germline. This CDR3 reads CASSGSFGRVGTEAFF. The CDR3, as DNA: TGTGCCAGCAGTGGATCTTTTGGCAGGGTAGGAACTGAAGCTTTCTTT.

This clonotype was seen a few times. J is TRBJ1-2 and V is TRBV12-3 or TRBV12-4; TRBD1 matches 8 bases. The CDR3 totals 14 residues. V lost 3 bases and J lost 7; bases outside the gene matches: 7. CDR3 loop: CASSFQGAVRGYTF. CDR3 DNA sequence: TGTGCCAGCAGTTTCCAGGGGGCGGTTCGTGGCTACACCTTC.

The rearrangement uses TRBV20-1 and TRBJ1-1; D is ambiguous. Trimming stripped 2 bases from V and 4 bases from J, with 14 bases between. Germline CDR1 is DFQATT and CDR2 is SNEGSKA (reference sequence). The CDR3 has 14 residues. The DNA for the CDR3 is TGCAGTGCTAGAAAGGGTGAGGGTGGCACTGAAGCTTTCTTT. Translated, it gives CSARKGEGGTEAFF.

This clonotype was observed a handful of times. V usage is TRBV6-1 and J usage is TRBJ1-4, with TRBD1 as a possible D gene (6 bases). The V gene lost 7 bases and the J gene lost 7 bases, with 13 bases spanning the gap. Germline V gives CDR1 MNHNS, CDR2 SASEGT. This CDR3 has 13 residues. The CDR3 loop is CASKQGPSEKLFF. The DNA of the CDR3 is TGTGCCAGCAAACAGGGCCCCAGTGAAAAACTGTTTTTT.

This clonotype was picked up a small number of times. The rearrangement uses TRBV27 and TRBJ1-4, with unresolved D. Germline V gene lookup returns CDR1 MNHEY and CDR2 SMNVEV (reference sequence). V was trimmed by 1 base and J by 8 bases, leaving 8 bases between them. This CDR3 is built from 13 residues. This chain's CDR3 is CASSLWAGEKLFF. The CDR3 nucleotides are TGTGCCAGCAGTTTATGGGCGGGGGAAAAACTGTTTTTT. The full variable domain, its missing parts supplied by reference TRBV27 and TRBJ1-4, is EAQVTQNPRYLITVTGKKLTVTCSQNMNHEYMSWYRQDPGLGLRQIYYSMNVEVTDKGDVPEGYKVSRKEKRNFPLILESPSPNQTSLYFCASSLWAGEKLFFGSGTQLSVL.

The V gene is TRBV27, the J gene TRBJ1-6, with 8 positions matching TRBD1. From germline, CDR1 is MNHEY and CDR2 SMNVEV (reference sequence). The CDR3 loop spans 16 amino acids. V was pared by 0 bases and J by 6 bases, with 4 bases of the junction left unmatched. The CDR3 DNA reads as TGTGCCAGCAGTTTATCGACAGGGGTTACTAATTCACCCCTCCACTTT. Translation: CASSLSTGVTNSPLHF.

In this sample, this clonotype turned up a few times. V is TRBV30 and J is TRBJ1-1; perhaps TRBD1 as D (6 bases). Trimming cost V 4 bases and J 8 bases, with 17 bases left between them. Germline V gene lookup returns CDR1 GTSNPN and CDR2 SVGIG (reference sequence). The CDR3 length is 13 residues. Here the CDR3 reads CAWTPPDSLEAFF. DNA for the CDR3: TGTGCCTGGACCCCCCCGGACAGCCTCGAAGCTTTCTTT.

The J gene is TRBJ2-7, the V gene TRBV19; maybe TRBD2 (5 bases). The V gene's germline CDR1 is LNHDA and CDR2 SQIVND (reference sequence). This CDR3 contains 12 residues. Trimming removed 5 bases at V and 5 bases at J, with 10 bases between. CDR3 loop: CASSQRSHEQYF. CDR3 nucleotide sequence: TGTGCCAGTAGTCAGCGGTCCCACGAGCAGTACTTC.

The J gene is TRBJ2-1, the V gene TRBV7-2, with 10 bases aligning to TRBD2. Per the germline V gene, CDR1 is SGHTA and CDR2 is FQGNSA. V trimming: 5 bases; J trimming: 1 base; junction bases outside the gene matches: 11. This CDR3 contains 18 residues. The CDR3 loop is CASSPGLAGAASYNEQFF. In nucleotides, the CDR3 is TGTGCCAGCAGCCCTGGGCTAGCGGGGGCCGCGTCCTACAATGAGCAGTTCTTC.

Here the CDR3 reads CASRILGPNEKLFF. The CDR3 DNA sequence: TGTGCCAGCAGGATATTAGGTCCTAATGAAAAACTGTTTTTT. This chain links TRBV27 with TRBJ1-4; D ambiguous. Trimming took 6 bases from V and 3 from J, leaving 11 bases between them. CDR3 length equals 14 residues. The V gene's germline CDR1 is MNHEY and CDR2 SMNVEV (reference sequence).

V usage is TRBV5-4 and J usage is TRBJ2-1, with 9 bases identical to TRBD2. CDR3 size: 15 residues. CDR1 and CDR2 (germline): SGHNT, YYREEE (reference sequence). The trim removed 0 bases at V and 8 bases at J, leaving 6 bases unmatched. The CDR3 region is CASSLESGGLDEQFF. CDR3 coding DNA: TGTGCCAGCAGCTTGGAGAGCGGGGGGCTCGATGAGCAGTTCTTC. Drawing the rest from reference TRBV5-4 and TRBJ2-1, the complete variable domain is ETGVTQSPTHLIKTRGQQVTLRCSSQSGHNTVSWYQQALGQGPQFIFQYYREEENGRGNFPPRFSGLQFPNYSSELNVNALELDDSALYLCASSLESGGLDEQFFGPGTRLTVL.

V is TRBV12-3 or TRBV12-4 and J is TRBJ2-3, with 15 nucleotides matching TRBD2. V trimming: 5 bases; J trimming: 6 bases; junction bases outside the gene matches: 6. The CDR3 is made up of 16 amino acids. The CDR3 DNA reads as TGTGCCAGCAGTCCCGGACTAGCGGGGGGGCGGGATACGCAGTATTTT. Translation gives CASSPGLAGGRDTQYF.

The V gene is TRBV4-3, the J gene TRBJ1-2; possible D gene TRBD1, 6 bases. Trimming removed 4 bases from V and 0 bases from J, with 12 bases in between. The germline V gene encodes CDR1 LGHNA and CDR2 YSLEER. The CDR3 extends over 15 amino acids. The CDR3 DNA reads as TGCGCCAGCAGCCCCCGGACAGCTTCTAACTATGGCTACACCTTC. Its protein is CASSPRTASNYGYTF.

The V gene is TRBV19, the J gene TRBJ2-3; no definite D call. Trimming left V 6 bases short and J 2 bases short, with 9 bases between. The CDR3 length is 13 residues. The germline gives CDR1 LNHDA, CDR2 SQIVND (reference sequence). The CDR3 loop is CASRLPLTDTQYF. The DNA for the CDR3 is TGTGCCAGTAGACTCCCCCTCACAGATACGCAGTATTTT. Filled out from reference TRBV19 and TRBJ2-3, the complete variable domain reads DGGITQSPKYLFRKEGQNVTLSCEQNLNHDAMYWYRQDPGQGLRLIYYSQIVNDFQKGDIAEGYSVSREKKESFPLTVTSAQKNPTAFYLCASRLPLTDTQYFGPGTRLTVL.

The chain carries TRBV20-1 and TRBJ1-2; 9 nucleotides align to TRBD1. V trimming: 3 bases; J trimming: 8 bases; junction bases outside the gene matches: 7. This CDR3 is built from 13 residues. CDR1 is DFQATT and CDR2 is SNEGSKA in the germline V gene (reference sequence). The CDR3 DNA follows: TGCAGTGCTAGGTGGGGACAGGGTTACGGCTACACCTTC. Translated, it gives CSARWGQGYGYTF.

This clonotype was counted once. The chain joins TRBV7-9 to TRBJ2-6; TRBD2 matches at 7 bases. The CDR3 spans 20 residues. With 0 bases clipped from V and 4 bases from J, the junction kept 15 bases outside the gene matches. CDR1 is SEHNR and CDR2 is FQNEAQ in the germline V gene (reference sequence). The CDR3 sequence is CASSLAIGLVGSGGANVLTF. In nucleotides, the CDR3 is TGTGCCAGCAGCTTAGCTATTGGACTAGTCGGGTCTGGAGGGGCCAACGTCCTGACTTTC. Full variable domain (remainder filled in from reference TRBV7-9 and TRBJ2-6): DTGVSQNPRHKITKRGQNVTFRCDPISEHNRLYWYRQTLGQGPEFLTYFQNEAQLEKSRLLSDRFSAERPKGSFSTLEIQRTEQGDSAMYLCASSLAIGLVGSGGANVLTFGAGSRLTVL.

The rearrangement joins TRBV19 to TRBJ2-1; 8 nucleotides line up with TRBD2. This CDR3 is built from 14 residues. The V and J ends lost 5 bases and 9 bases, in that order; junction bases with no gene match: 9. CDR1 and CDR2 (germline): LNHDA, SQIVND (reference sequence). CDR3 sequence: CASSSGGLVSEQFF. CDR3 sequence (DNA): TGTGCCAGTAGTTCTGGGGGACTAGTCTCTGAGCAGTTCTTC.

This clonotype has only one observation. This chain links TRBV7-2 with TRBJ2-3; D possibly corresponds to TRBD2 (7 bases). Germline V gene lookup returns CDR1 SGHTA and CDR2 FQGNSA. This CDR3 region has 14 residues. V lost 5 bases and J lost 6, with 15 bases in between. CDR3 in DNA: TGTGCCAGCAGCCCTAATAGGGGGGGGGATACGCAGTATTTT. Amino acids: CASSPNRGGDTQYF.

The chain is built from TRBV30 and TRBJ1-1, with a possible D match to TRBD1 (5 bases). The germline CDR1 and CDR2 sequences are GTSNPN and SVGIG (reference sequence). The CDR3 consists of 11 residues. Trimming left V 5 bases short and J 2 bases short, with 6 bases between. The CDR3 nucleotides read TGTGCCTGGGGACAAAACACTGAAGCTTTCTTT. Encoded protein: CAWGQNTEAFF.

This rearrangement joins TRBV6-1 to TRBJ1-6; 7 nucleotides agree with TRBD1. From germline, CDR1 is MNHNS and CDR2 SASEGT. V gave up 2 bases and J gave up 10 bases; unmatched junction bases: 5. The CDR3 runs 14 residues. The CDR3 bases are TGTGCCAGCAGTGAACAGGGGGAACGCTCACCCCTCCACTTT. As protein: CASSEQGERSPLHF.

This clonotype has more than one count but fewer than ten. The rearrangement joins TRBV20-1 to TRBJ1-6, with D possibly TRBD1 on 5 matching bases. The germline CDR1 and CDR2 sequences are DFQATT and SNEGSKA (reference sequence). The germline V and J ends were trimmed by 3 bases and 0 bases, with 15 bases remaining between them. The CDR3 loop spans 17 amino acids. Here the CDR3 reads CSASEGLSSSYNSPLHF. DNA of the CDR3: TGCAGTGCTAGCGAGGGACTTTCGAGCTCCTATAATTCACCCCTCCACTTT.

This clonotype has only a few counts. The CDR3 reads CASSRLGFSFTDTQYF. CDR3 nucleotide sequence: TGTGCCAGCAGCCGTCTCGGGTTTTCATTCACAGATACGCAGTATTTT. The chain joins TRBV7-2 to TRBJ2-3; D unclear. Germline CDR1 and CDR2: SGHTA and FQGNSA. V lost 5 bases and J 2 bases, leaving 17 bases between the germline ends. CDR3 length: 16 amino acids.

The V call is TRBV4-2, the J call TRBJ1-5; TRBD1 is a possible D gene (5 bases). V dropped 1 base and J dropped 6 bases, with 13 bases sitting between them. Germline V gene sequence: CDR1 LGHNA, CDR2 YNFKEQ. The length of the CDR3 is 15 residues. The CDR3 bases are TGTGCCAGCAGCCAAGGGCTAGGGGTGGGTCAGCCCCAGCATTTT. Amino acids: CASSQGLGVGQPQHF.

The chain links TRBV20-1 to TRBJ2-7; TRBD1 agrees at 7 bases. Germline V gene lookup returns CDR1 DFQATT and CDR2 SNEGSKA (reference sequence). The CDR3 sequence is 16 residues long. Germline trimming cut 0 bases from V and 0 bases from J; bases unmatched to any gene: 8. CDR3 DNA sequence: TGCAGTGCTAGAGATCCCCAGGGGGTAAACTCCTACGAGCAGTACTTC. It specifies CSARDPQGVNSYEQYF.

This clonotype was counted a few times. V usage is TRBV6-5 and J usage is TRBJ2-2; D perhaps matches TRBD2 (7 bases). Trimming left V 2 bases short and J 2 bases short, with 18 bases between. This CDR3 contains 18 residues. Per germline, CDR1 MNHEY and CDR2 SVGAGI. This chain's CDR3 is CASSYQGRGGPNTGELFF. In nucleotides, the CDR3 is TGTGCCAGCAGTTACCAGGGGAGGGGGGGGCCAAACACCGGGGAGCTGTTTTTT.

The CDR3 sequence is CSARGDRSYYEQYF. CDR3 sequence (DNA): TGCAGTGCTAGGGGGGACAGAAGTTACTACGAGCAGTACTTC. The chain recombines TRBV20-1 with TRBJ2-7, with 7 bases lining up with TRBD1. CDR1 DFQATT and CDR2 SNEGSKA come from the germline V gene (reference sequence). The V gene end was trimmed by 3 bases and the J gene end by 3 bases; junction bases not matched to a gene: 8. The CDR3 contains 14 residues.

This clonotype has a handful of counts. This rearrangement joins TRBV6-1 to TRBJ2-7; D gene ambiguous. The CDR3 covers 10 residues. Trimming took off 5 bases at V and 3 bases at J, with 2 bases between the two ends. Germline loops: CDR1 MNHNS, CDR2 SASEGT. As DNA, the CDR3 is TGTGCCAGCAGTATCTACGAGCAGTACTTC. Translating gives CASSIYEQYF.

This clonotype was observed a few times. This rearrangement joins TRBV20-1 to TRBJ1-2; the match to TRBD1 covers 7 bases. V lost 6 bases to trimming and J lost 4 bases; unmatched junction nucleotides: 8. Germline V CDR1 and CDR2: DFQATT, SNEGSKA (reference sequence). This CDR3 contains 13 residues. DNA of the CDR3: TGCAGTGCCAGCCGGGACAGCCTCTATGGCTACACCTTC. It is translated as CSASRDSLYGYTF.

This clonotype was counted only a few times. The chain employs TRBV20-1 and TRBJ1-2; TRBD1 agrees at 7 bases. CDR1 and CDR2 (germline): DFQATT, SNEGSKA (reference sequence). The CDR3 contains 11 residues. With V trimmed by 7 bases and J by 8 bases, 7 bases remained unmatched. CDR3 DNA sequence: TGCAGTGTCCCCAGGGGGGGCGGCTACACCTTC. Amino acid sequence: CSVPRGGGYTF.

This clonotype was recorded once. The V gene is TRBV4-2, the J gene TRBJ1-4; D is uncertain. The CDR3 loop spans 14 amino acids. V lost 4 bases to trimming and J lost 5 bases, with 11 bases between them. Germline CDR1 reads LGHNA; CDR2 reads YNFKEQ. Here the CDR3 DNA reads TGTGCCAGCAGCCTCCGGGATGTAAATGAAAAACTGTTTTTT. Protein product: CASSLRDVNEKLFF.